The sequence of this T cell receptor (beta chain) was determined in a study of molecular identifiers for immune sequencing clone quantification (dated by TCRdb to 2017 to 2018). With regard to the full study: For a replicate experiment, the RNA from either approximately 20,000 or 100,000 naive CD8 T cells was divided into five aliquots, and four of those aliquots went on to sequencing. CD8 T cells were used in a methods study to benchmark molecular-identifier clustering-based TCR repertoire sequencing (MIDCIRS) and TCR RNA copy counting. The paper's findings and limits, for the study overall: Naive libraries contained spiked-in Jurkat TCR RNA (roughly 10 copies' worth), which is not part of the donor repertoire. Spiked-in Jurkat TCR RNA equivalent to a single cell was reported to be detectable even among 800,000 to 1,000,000 naive CD8 T cells. When barcode sub-clustering was omitted, TCR diversity was inflated by chimeric consensus sequences, with chimeras reaching as high as 47%. In CMV-specific effector cells, clones with more than 20 RNA copies contained over 97% of molecules, whereas in naive cells such clones contained under 1% of molecules. The sizes of highly expanded clones could end up underestimated when identical TCR molecules share a barcode. About 3 recovered TCR RNA copies per cell were obtained by modeling, versus about 10 by digital PCR, implying a capture efficiency of around 28%.

To prepare the library, PCR was applied. The listed sequencing device is Illumina HiSeq 4000. Bulk TCR libraries were made following a previously described method, with the TCR primers given in Table S5. Purification of total RNA was performed with the Qiagen AllPrep DNA/RNA kit. Before any analysis, reads coming from multiple sequencing runs of the same library were combined into one pool. Under the source paper's analysis protocol: Reads were retained only if their TCR constant sequence matched exactly, and those retained reads were trimmed to 150 nt and grouped according to their 12-nt molecular barcodes. Reads in each barcode group were sub-clustered using a 15% Levenshtein threshold, and a quality-weighted consensus sequence was built for each RNA molecule. Non-functional sequences were excluded, and lower-count sequences lying one edit away from another sequence were also excluded. Based on a fit of two negative binomial distributions, barcode sub-clusters having less than 20% of the maximum read count were discarded. TCRdb reanalyzed the raw reads on its own, using fastp at Q25 for trimming and MiXCR for clone calling, and kept in-frame beta chains. Each CDR3 protein gets just one entry, which takes the most common genes and DNA from the rows behind it. TCRdb's processing, not the authors', yielded these V and J calls. Across this sample there are approximately 54,000 distinct CDR3 sequences, with under 30% seen only once. The ten largest account for under 2% of the sample.

Naive CD8 T cell libraries were made from 20,000 to 1,000,000 sorted cells using 10%, 30% or 50% of purified RNA. On a BD FACSAria II, naive CD8 T cells were FACS-sorted as CD8+CD4-CCR7+CD45RA+ and collected into RLT Plus buffer. To test detection sensitivity, Jurkat RNA equivalent to under 12 TCR copies was spiked into samples of roughly 18,000-1,100,000 naive CD8 T cells. CD8 T cells were enriched with RosetteSep CD8+ T Cell Enrichment Cocktail and Ficoll-Paque, followed by ACK red cell lysis. Details on this clonotype: Its specific antigen is unknown. Just one base apart from a much larger clone, this may be a read error.

The CDR3 measures 13 amino acids from cysteine to phenylalanine. Only the CDR3 DNA stays, 39 bases, in frame from base 1. CDR1 and CDR2 were assigned from the germline V gene (reference sequence) as WNHNN and SYGVQD. Sequencing was carried out using naive CD8+ T cells from blood, with Jurkat cell RNA spiked in. The label giving this sample's cell subset or site can be read as: FACS-sorted CD8+CD4-CCR7+CD45RA+ naive T cells. This receptor was identified in a human donor in good health. Some libraries in this study had Jurkat cell RNA spiked in. The rearrangement combines TRBV10-1 with TRBJ2-3; TRBD1 is perhaps the D gene, given 5 matching bases. The nucleotide sequence reads TGCGCCAGCAGTGATTCGTTGACAGAAACGCAGTATTTT. Its coded protein is CASSDSLTETQYF.